The 7 T cell receptor beta chains presented below share a single source sample, sequenced in a study of cytomegalovirus exposure and HLA in healthy donors. PCR amplification relied on 60 Vbeta primers (plus 13 Jbeta primers). The method was immunoSEQ multiplex PCR; TCRdb's version includes in-frame clones alone and lacks a portion of them. The top ten hold 3% to 4.5% of the sample, which has roughly 180,000 clones, 77% seen once. The sample taken for sequencing was PBMCs. Source of these receptors: a woman aged 60 to 75 in good health and CMV-seropositive.

The table lists this clone with a few counts. CDR3 nucleotides: TGTGCCAGCAGTGACATCGGGGAAAACTATGGCTACACCTTC. This sequence encodes CASSDIGENYGYTF. The chain employs TRBV6-4 and TRBJ1-2; D gene ambiguous. This CDR3 is 14 amino acids long. The V gene's germline CDR1 is MRHNA and CDR2 SNTAGT. Trimming removed 2 bases from V and 2 bases from J, with 9 bases in between.

This clone came up a few times. The chain carries TRBV21-1 and TRBJ2-7; TRBD2 is the table's D call, not checked against the DNA. TRBV21-1 counts as a pseudogene. The CDR3 contains 16 residues. Here the CDR3 reads CASSKGSGKSSYEQYF. The CDR3 region has the DNA TGTGCCAGCAGCAAAGGGAGCGGGAAGAGCTCCTACGAGCAGTACTTC.

The V call is TRBV5-4, the J call TRBJ1-2; 11 nucleotides match TRBD1. The germline V gene has CDR1 SGHNT and CDR2 YYREEE (reference sequence). V shed 4 bases, J shed 1 base, and the junction held 6 bases outside the gene matches. The CDR3 covers 16 residues. Written as DNA, the CDR3 is TGTGCCAGCAGCCTGAGGGACAGGGGGAGTAACTATGGCTACACCTTC. Encoded protein: CASSLRDRGSNYGYTF.

The chain joins TRBV5-6 to TRBJ1-2; 10 bases are shared with TRBD1. Germline V gene lookup returns CDR1 SGHDT and CDR2 YYEEEE. Trimming cost V 3 bases and J 4 bases; bases outside gene matches: 3. The CDR3 consists of 14 residues. The CDR3 coding sequence is TGTGCCAGCAGCTCGGACAGGGGGACCTATGGCTACACCTTC. It codes for CASSSDRGTYGYTF.

This chain connects TRBV7-3 to TRBJ1-4, with D tentatively TRBD1 (5 bases). There are 15 residues in the CDR3. Deletions cut 3 bases from V and 5 bases from J, with 13 bases between. The V gene's germline CDR1 is SGHTA and CDR2 FQGTGA. The CDR3 sequence: CASSFNRGPNEKLFF. The CDR3 region has the DNA TGTGCCAGCAGCTTTAATAGGGGTCCCAATGAAAAACTGTTTTTT.

The chain employs TRBV7-2 and TRBJ2-7, with a possible D match to TRBD2 (6 bases). V was trimmed by 8 bases and J by 2 bases, leaving 16 bases between them. The CDR3 is 14 residues long. CDR1 and CDR2 from the germline V gene are SGHTA and FQGNSA. The CDR3 is CASRTRGLTYEQYF. CDR3 DNA sequence: TGTGCCAGCCGAACGCGGGGACTCACCTACGAGCAGTACTTC.

CDR3 region: CASSSGTGPTGELFF. DNA for the CDR3: TGCGCCAGCAGCTCCGGGACAGGACCTACCGGGGAGCTGTTTTTT. The chain has TRBV5-1 and TRBJ2-2; 8 bases align to TRBD1. The CDR3 sequence is 15 residues long. Trimming removed 3 bases from V and 5 bases from J; junction bases left unmatched: 6. From germline, CDR1 is SGHRS and CDR2 YFSETQ.